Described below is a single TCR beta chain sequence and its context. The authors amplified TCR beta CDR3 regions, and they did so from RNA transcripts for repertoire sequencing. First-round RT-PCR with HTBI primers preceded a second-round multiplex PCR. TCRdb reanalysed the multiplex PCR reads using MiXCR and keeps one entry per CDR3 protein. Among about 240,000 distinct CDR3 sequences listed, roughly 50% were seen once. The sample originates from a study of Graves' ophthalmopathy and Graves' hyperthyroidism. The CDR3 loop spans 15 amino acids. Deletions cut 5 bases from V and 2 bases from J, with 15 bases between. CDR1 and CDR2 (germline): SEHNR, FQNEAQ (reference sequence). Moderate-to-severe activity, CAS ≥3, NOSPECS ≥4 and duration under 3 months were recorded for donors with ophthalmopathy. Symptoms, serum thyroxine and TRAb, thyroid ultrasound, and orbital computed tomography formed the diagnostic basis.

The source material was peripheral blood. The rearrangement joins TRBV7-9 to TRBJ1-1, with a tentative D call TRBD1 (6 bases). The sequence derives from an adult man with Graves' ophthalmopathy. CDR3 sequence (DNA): TGTGCCAGCAGCCTCGGGACACGGGGTAACACTGAAGCTTTCTTT. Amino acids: CASSLGTRGNTEAFF.